Presented here are 2 T cell receptor beta chains from one specimen sequenced in a study of OX40 agonist ivuxolimab in advanced cancers. TCRdb keeps only in-frame clones here, not all; method: immunoSEQ multiplex PCR. The sample lists 65,000 to 85,000 clones, around 84% seen once, with about 0.82% in the top ten. Sequences were derived from CD4+ or CD8+ T cells sorted from blood, sampled in a trial of the OX40 agonist ivuxolimab. These TCRs come from an adult with an advanced solid tumor such as melanoma, head and neck, liver or kidney cancer.

V gene TRBV5-6 combines with J gene TRBJ1-3; D is uncertain. V lost 5 bases to trimming and J lost 0 bases, with 3 bases between them. CDR1 is SGHDT, CDR2 YYEEEE, per germline. The CDR3 totals 12 residues. The CDR3 sequence is CASRSSGNTIYF. CDR3 bases: TGTGCCAGCAGATCCTCTGGAAACACCATATATTTT.

This chain joins TRBV7-2 and TRBJ2-7, with D perhaps TRBD2 (5 bases). V was shortened by 3 bases and J by 3 bases, with 15 bases between the two germline ends. The CDR3 runs to 15 residues. CDR1 and CDR2 (germline): SGHTA, FQGNSA. The chain's CDR3 is CASSLWGADIYEQYF. The CDR3 bases are TGTGCCAGCAGCTTGTGGGGAGCGGATATCTACGAGCAGTACTTC.